This T cell receptor beta chain was found in a study of blood T cell repertoires in COVID-19 (dated by TCRdb to about 2020). The study in broad terms: The collaborator samples originated in the United States, Italy and Spain and spanned the acute and convalescent phases of COVID-19. Sample metadata almost always included a de-identified subject ID, COVID-19 status, age in years and sex. Where available, HLA class I and class II types were obtained from metadata supplied by the sample provider rather than from assay-based typing. Deeply sampled blood TCRbeta repertoires from subjects exposed to, actively infected with, or recovered from COVID-19 were included in the dataset. The material from the prospective study consisted of cDNA or gDNA derived from T cells, B-cell-depleted T cells, or PBMCs. The repertoires were released in a freely available public database meant as a resource for research on the immune response to SARS-CoV-2. The samples were drawn from two sources: the first 160 participants of the ongoing ImmuneRACE study, and about 1,300 subjects contributed by 6 global collaborators.

The collaborating institutions used their own protocols to collect whole blood in K2EDTA tubes. For TCRbeta analysis, collaborators shipped samples in one of three forms: frozen whole blood, isolated PBMCs, or DNA extracted from either of those sample types. TCRbeta CDR3 regions were amplified from genomic DNA by means of the immunoSEQ Assay, a bias-controlled multiplex PCR. The study's own analysis went as follows. The number of nucleated cells in each sample was estimated from the amplification of reference gene primers within the assay. Sequence reads were collapsed and filtered to measure the absolute abundance of every unique TCRbeta CDR3 rearrangement. For each sample, productive Simpson clonality was calculated by taking the square root of Simpson's diversity index across productive rearrangements. TCRdb carries this immuneACCESS record with in-frame sequences only. Its versions omit some clonotypes, under half of them owing to an unresolved V gene in the studies checked, with the rest unexplained. That table furnishes V, J and clone size, whereas the DNA furnished D and trimming. The table for this sample lists 400,000 to 550,000 clones; around 89% of them were counted only once. The ten largest clonotypes hold 4% to 5.5% of the sample.

With regard to this clone: It lacks a known antigen. No per-base quality is available; no much larger clone lies one base away.

Overall study outcomes, separate from this receptor: Clinical and demographic metadata were provided uncurated, with the amount varying by source and participant.

This clonotype originated in a woman aged 30 to 39 with acute or convalescent COVID-19. The sequenced sample was peripheral blood.

In nucleotide form, the sequence is TGCGCCAGCAGTCAATCCCGACCGGGACAGACTATCTCTGGGGCCAACGTCCTGACTTTC. Its coded protein is CASSQSRPGQTISGANVLTF. The chain is made from TRBV23-1 and TRBJ2-6, and TRBD1 aligns with 7 junction nucleotides. TRBV23-1 is an ORF; its function is uncertain. Including cysteine and phenylalanine, the CDR3 has 20 amino acids. Of all the DNA, just the CDR3 is kept, 60 bases in frame from base 1. V loses 0 bases at its end and J loses 0 bases; junction bases beyond the gene matches: 11.